The entry that follows covers one T cell receptor (beta chain) sequence. Which antigen it targets is not known. No much larger clonotype is one base removed from it; base qualities were not supplied. This record belongs to a study of blood T cells in healthy people across ages (dated by TCRdb to 2014 to 2015). For the study in its entirety: Template switching captured roughly one uniquely barcoded TCR beta cDNA molecule per two T cells in model experiments. Age-related changes in TCR beta repertoire diversity were measured in the study by deep sequencing normalized with unique cDNA molecular identifiers. Four age groups were formed from the donors: young (average approximately 15 years), middle-aged (approximately 40), aged (62) and long-lived (roughly 81). Donors of different ages were randomly distributed across sequencing lanes to avoid experimental bias. For two donors (one aged 18 to 30 and one aged 80 or older), the study analyzed two additional independent replicas of 1 million unique cDNA reads from the same blood draw. What the research found in general, with its limitations: Estimates of total diversity based on one million sequenced T cells were considered lower bounds and underestimates. A strong correlation was found between observed TCR beta diversity and the percentage of naive T cells measured by flow cytometry. Compared with the aged group, the long-lived group had more naive CD4+ T cells, fewer expanded clones and increased TCR diversity, a pattern suggesting age selection. Because donor CMV infection status was unknown, age-related changes in expanded clonotypes were potentially confounded. Observed TCR beta diversity per million T cells fell roughly linearly with age, and a significant reduction was already apparent by age around 36. Conclusive comparison of naive and antigen-experienced compartments was prevented by the profiling of bulk unsorted PBMCs.

Libraries were built with 5' RACE. These reads were obtained on an Illumina HiSeq 2500. The second PCR ran for about 7 to 11 cycles and used a J-beta primer mix along with a sample-barcoded 5' primer. A template-switch 5' adaptor carrying 12 random nucleotides introduced a unique molecular identifier onto each TCR beta cDNA molecule. At least 3 million CDR3-containing paired-end reads were obtained from each sample. The Mint cDNA synthesis kit, primed by a TRBC-specific oligonucleotide, was used to synthesize first-strand cDNA from all RNA. After uracil-DNA glycosylase treatment, a first 18-cycle PCR used universal primers M1SS and BC2_uni_R on all cDNA. On the authors' methods: Normalization of each sample was performed by random selection of 1 million high-quality reads, each carrying a distinct molecular identifier. Reads with shared molecular identifiers were discarded instead of being binned into consensus sequences. CDR3 identification, clonotype clustering and error correction used MiTCR with a Q25 quality threshold and the strictest error-elimination algorithm. Lower-bound total TCR beta diversity was estimated with a nonparametric unseen species model using Euler transformation. TCRdb reanalyzed the raw reads on its own, using fastp at Q25 for trimming and MiXCR for clone calling, and kept in-frame beta chains. Under each unique CDR3 protein, matching rows form one entry showing the most common genes and DNA. V and J calls and clone size were set by TCRdb, not the authors. The sample profile shows some 1,500,000 distinct CDR3 sequences; approximately 43% of them were found once. The ten most abundant clones make up approximately 4.1% of the sample.

Donors were around 37 systemically healthy Caucasian individuals from Russia aged roughly 6 to 95 years. Each donor gave roughly 9.5 milliliters of peripheral blood, collected into EDTA-treated Vacutainer tubes. PBMCs were isolated by Ficoll-Paque density-gradient centrifugation, with at least 7 million obtained per sample. Trizol reagent was used to extract total RNA from PBMCs, with at least 5 micrograms per sample. For every donor, an aliquot of PBMCs went through flow cytometry to measure the percentages of naive CD45RAhigh/CD27high T cells. Via the germline V gene, CDR1 is LGHNA and CDR2 YSLEER. V sheds 0 bases and J sheds 1 base, leaving 15 bases between their ends. From the cysteine through the phenylalanine, the CDR3 covers 17 amino acids. Only CDR3 DNA is held: 51 bases, read in frame from base 1.

Sequenced input: blood. The sequence was collected from a woman aged 18-29 years in good health. Recombination linked TRBV4-3 to TRBJ1-2; perhaps TRBD1 is the D gene, with 6 bases matching. The CDR3 sequence is CASSQELFRGDNYGYTF. In nucleotide form, the sequence is TGCGCCAGCAGCCAAGAATTGTTCAGGGGAGATAACTATGGCTACACCTTC.